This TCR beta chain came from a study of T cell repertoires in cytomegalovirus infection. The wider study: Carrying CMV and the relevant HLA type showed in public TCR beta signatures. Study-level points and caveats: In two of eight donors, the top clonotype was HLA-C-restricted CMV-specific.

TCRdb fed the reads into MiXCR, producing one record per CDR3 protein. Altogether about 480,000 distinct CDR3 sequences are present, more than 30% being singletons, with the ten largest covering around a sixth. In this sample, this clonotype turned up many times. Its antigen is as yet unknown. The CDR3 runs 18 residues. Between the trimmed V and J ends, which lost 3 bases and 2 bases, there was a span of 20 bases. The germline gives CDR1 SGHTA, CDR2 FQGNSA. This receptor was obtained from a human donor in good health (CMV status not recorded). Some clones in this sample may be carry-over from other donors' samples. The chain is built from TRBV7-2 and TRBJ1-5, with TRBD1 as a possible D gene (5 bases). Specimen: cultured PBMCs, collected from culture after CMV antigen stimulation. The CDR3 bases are TGTGCCAGCAGCTTGGTCCTGGGGGATGTATATGGCAATCAGCCCCAGCATTTT. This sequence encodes CASSLVLGDVYGNQPQHF.